This T cell receptor (beta chain) was sequenced in a study of blood T cell repertoires in COVID-19. In the study overall: Specimens from acute and convalescent COVID-19 originated in the United States, Italy and Spain. Sample material is recorded as cDNA or gDNA derived from T cells, B-cell-depleted T cells, or PBMCs.

CDR1 SEHNR and CDR2 FQNEAQ come from the germline V gene (reference sequence). The CDR3 spans 14 residues. With 5 bases clipped from V and 7 bases from J, the junction kept 6 bases outside the gene matches. As processed by the authors: Reference gene primer amplification gave estimated nucleated cell counts. Data came from immunoSEQ multiplex PCR; TCRdb stores just in-frame clones and leaves some out. The V and J calls and clone size come from that table; D and trimming were worked out from the DNA. The sample includes approximately 300,000 clones, around 87% of them seen just once. The sequenced material came from peripheral blood. This receptor was identified in a man aged 18-30 years with active or convalescent COVID-19. This chain links TRBV7-9 with TRBJ1-4; 8 nucleotides agree with TRBD1. In DNA, the CDR3 is TGTGCCAGCAGCATGACAGGGGCAAGTGAAAAACTGTTTTTT. Translated, it gives CASSMTGASEKLFF.